Here is one T cell receptor beta chain with its context. Generated by immunoSEQ multiplex PCR, the TCRdb table keeps only in-frame clones and is missing some. This table has approximately 37,000 clones, around four fifths appearing once. Germline CDR1 reads MGHRA; CDR2 reads YSYEKL. The CDR3 runs to 17 residues. The V end was cut by 2 bases, the J end by 5 bases, with 19 bases between. The data stem from a study of sequential checkpoint blockade in melanoma. Noted treatment: randomized to nivolumab then ipilimumab (arm A) or the reverse (arm B). From thawed PBMCs, live CD3+CD8+ cells negative for CD19 and CD56 were sorted.

The source of this sequence is a human donor with melanoma. The sequencing here drew on CD8+ T cells sorted from blood (inferred from file names), taken from a patient given nivolumab and ipilimumab in sequence. The J gene is TRBJ2-1, the V gene TRBV4-1, with a possible D match to TRBD1 (5 bases). CDR3 residues: CASSQIPDSLLDNEQFF. CDR3 coding DNA: TGCGCCAGCAGCCAAATCCCCGACAGTTTATTGGACAATGAGCAGTTCTTC.